A selection of T cell receptor beta chains follows, all from one sample in a study of blood T cells in healthy people across ages. One entry per CDR3 protein, called by TCRdb with MiXCR from the 5' RACE reads. The sample holds hundreds of thousands of distinct CDR3 sequences, around 50% seen once. The sample was blood. The source is an elderly woman in good health. CDR3s leave out the opening cysteine and the closing phenylalanine or tryptophan. Fields, in order: D gene, CDR3 length, J gene, V gene, CDR3 protein. D genes are given only for firm matches.

D gene: -
CDR3 length: 11
J gene: TRBJ1-2
V gene: TRBV3-1
CDR3 protein: ASSRRAFPDYT

D gene: -
CDR3 length: 11
J gene: TRBJ2-2
V gene: TRBV5-4
CDR3 protein: ASSPAEPSELF

D gene: -
CDR3 length: 12
J gene: TRBJ2-7
V gene: TRBV12-3/TRBV12-4
CDR3 protein: ASTLTGMDYEQY

D gene: -
CDR3 length: 12
J gene: TRBJ1-5
V gene: TRBV2
CDR3 protein: ASSVKGGNQPQH

D gene: -
CDR3 length: 11
J gene: TRBJ2-4
V gene: TRBV7-2
CDR3 protein: ASSFRVGNIQY

D gene: TRBD1
CDR3 length: 12
J gene: TRBJ1-4
V gene: TRBV12-3/TRBV12-4
CDR3 protein: ASSFRGTDEKLF

D gene: -
CDR3 length: 12
J gene: TRBJ1-6
V gene: TRBV9
CDR3 protein: ASSVDPNNSPLH

D gene: -
CDR3 length: 10
J gene: TRBJ2-1
V gene: TRBV7-9
CDR3 protein: ASSHRSDEQF

D gene: TRBD1
CDR3 length: 15
J gene: TRBJ1-4
V gene: TRBV14
CDR3 protein: ASSQHPQGALNEKLF

D gene: -
CDR3 length: 14
J gene: TRBJ2-1
V gene: TRBV5-1
CDR3 protein: ASSLGKGFGWNEQF

D gene: -
CDR3 length: 12
J gene: -
V gene: TRBV9
CDR3 protein: ASSLAHQEETQY

D gene: TRBD1
CDR3 length: 12
J gene: TRBJ1-2
V gene: TRBV7-2
CDR3 protein: ASSFTGQSNGYT

D gene: -
CDR3 length: 12
J gene: TRBJ2-4
V gene: TRBV5-4
CDR3 protein: ASSYGLAKNIQY

D gene: TRBD1
CDR3 length: 18
J gene: TRBJ2-1
V gene: TRBV18
CDR3 protein: ASSPSPGQGQVIRYNEQF

D gene: -
CDR3 length: 13
J gene: TRBJ2-2
V gene: TRBV4-1
CDR3 protein: ASRTRTDNTGELF

D gene: -
CDR3 length: 13
J gene: TRBJ1-5
V gene: TRBV5-1
CDR3 protein: ASSLNVGEGQPQH

D gene: -
CDR3 length: 12
J gene: TRBJ1-1
V gene: TRBV5-1
CDR3 protein: ASSVGGPLTEAF

D gene: -
CDR3 length: 10
J gene: TRBJ2-7
V gene: TRBV11-2
CDR3 protein: ASSLVQGEQY

D gene: TRBD2
CDR3 length: 13
J gene: TRBJ2-1
V gene: TRBV12-3/TRBV12-4
CDR3 protein: ASSLALNAGVSQF

D gene: -
CDR3 length: 12
J gene: TRBJ2-2
V gene: TRBV4-2
CDR3 protein: ASSHSGSLGELF

D gene: -
CDR3 length: 9
J gene: TRBJ2-3
V gene: TRBV10-3
CDR3 protein: ASQGSDTQY

D gene: TRBD1
CDR3 length: 14
J gene: TRBJ2-1
V gene: TRBV7-9
CDR3 protein: ASSLDWTGNYNEQF

D gene: -
CDR3 length: 10
J gene: TRBJ2-1
V gene: TRBV12-3/TRBV12-4
CDR3 protein: ASRPGVNEQF

D gene: -
CDR3 length: 13
J gene: TRBJ2-3
V gene: TRBV20-1
CDR3 protein: SARRRGASTDTQY

D gene: -
CDR3 length: 12
J gene: TRBJ2-3
V gene: TRBV13
CDR3 protein: ASSLTYPPDTQY

D gene: TRBD1
CDR3 length: 13
J gene: TRBJ2-1
V gene: TRBV5-1
CDR3 protein: ASSLDPGGRNEQF

D gene: -
CDR3 length: 13
J gene: TRBJ2-5
V gene: TRBV2
CDR3 protein: ASSVGIGSSRPQY

D gene: TRBD1
CDR3 length: 12
J gene: TRBJ2-5
V gene: TRBV27
CDR3 protein: ASSSTRGRETQY

D gene: TRBD1
CDR3 length: 13
J gene: TRBJ2-1
V gene: TRBV7-3
CDR3 protein: ASTPNPGQGNEQF

D gene: TRBD1
CDR3 length: 12
J gene: TRBJ1-1
V gene: TRBV6-5
CDR3 protein: ASSLYRGSMEAF

D gene: -
CDR3 length: 12
J gene: TRBJ1-2
V gene: TRBV20-1
CDR3 protein: SARKSGSNYGYT

D gene: -
CDR3 length: 13
J gene: TRBJ2-3
V gene: TRBV10-3
CDR3 protein: ATTQGGFGTDTQY

D gene: -
CDR3 length: 11
J gene: TRBJ2-7
V gene: TRBV28
CDR3 protein: ASKMTTNYEQY

D gene: -
CDR3 length: 8
J gene: TRBJ2-1
V gene: TRBV29-1
CDR3 protein: SVGRNEQF

D gene: TRBD2
CDR3 length: 13
J gene: -
V gene: TRBV6-1
CDR3 protein: ASSERLAVANEQY

D gene: -
CDR3 length: 11
J gene: TRBJ1-1
V gene: TRBV18
CDR3 protein: ASSPGDITEAF

D gene: -
CDR3 length: 10
J gene: TRBJ2-1
V gene: TRBV29-1
CDR3 protein: SVEGLYNEQF

D gene: TRBD2
CDR3 length: 11
J gene: TRBJ2-7
V gene: TRBV7-2
CDR3 protein: ASRSPSGYEQY

D gene: -
CDR3 length: 12
J gene: TRBJ2-1
V gene: TRBV27
CDR3 protein: ASSLESTYNEQF

D gene: TRBD2
CDR3 length: 15
J gene: TRBJ2-5
V gene: TRBV25-1
CDR3 protein: ASSEYGGRGGQETQY

D gene: TRBD2
CDR3 length: 14
J gene: TRBJ2-3
V gene: TRBV7-9
CDR3 protein: ASSLGLADVTDTQY

D gene: TRBD1
CDR3 length: 16
J gene: TRBJ2-2
V gene: TRBV24-1
CDR3 protein: ATSDLGGQGRNTGELS

D gene: -
CDR3 length: 11
J gene: TRBJ2-7
V gene: TRBV4-1
CDR3 protein: ASSQPENYEQY

D gene: -
CDR3 length: 14
J gene: TRBJ2-1
V gene: TRBV9
CDR3 protein: ASSVRGGASYNEQF

D gene: TRBD2
CDR3 length: 14
J gene: TRBJ2-1
V gene: TRBV5-1
CDR3 protein: ASSLDLAGVYNEQF

D gene: TRBD2
CDR3 length: 13
J gene: TRBJ2-7
V gene: TRBV6-5
CDR3 protein: ASSPGTSGSYEQC

D gene: -
CDR3 length: 8
J gene: TRBJ2-7
V gene: TRBV11-3
CDR3 protein: ASGPYEQY